This passage covers 14 T cell receptor beta chains from one sample sequenced in a study of blood T cell repertoires in COVID-19 (dated by TCRdb to the early 2020s). The library was made by the immunoSEQ multiplex PCR assay. TCRdb mirrors the immuneACCESS table, restricted to in-frame sequences. Some clones are absent from its copies; in checked studies, under half trace to an unresolved V gene, and the reason for the others is unknown. For this sample there are just over 350,000 clones; roughly 87% appear just once. The ten largest clones take up around 3% of the sample. Sequenced sample: PBMCs or T cells enriched from blood (not recorded which). The receptors come from a woman under 40 who had recovered from COVID-19.

Turning to this clone: Other nucleotide sequences in the sample specify the same CDR3. V gene TRBV7-9 combines with J gene TRBJ2-1, with 10 bases aligning to TRBD1. The CDR3 length is 15 residues. Germline CDR1 SEHNR, CDR2 FQNEAQ (reference sequence). Losses at the gene ends were 5 bases for V and 1 base for J; bases not matched to a gene: 2. The CDR3: CASSPGQGSYNEQFF. The CDR3 DNA reads as TGTGCCAGCAGCCCGGGACAGGGGTCCTACAATGAGCAGTTCTTC. The full variable domain, rest sourced from reference TRBV7-9 and TRBJ2-1, is DTGVSQNPRHKITKRGQNVTFRCDPISEHNRLYWYRQTLGQGPEFLTYFQNEAQLEKSRLLSDRFSAERPKGSFSTLEIQRTEQGDSAMYLCASSPGQGSYNEQFFGPGTRLTVL.

The chain carries TRBV2 and TRBJ2-1; D perhaps matches TRBD1 (6 bases). The CDR3 covers 15 residues. Germline-derived CDR1 and CDR2 are SNHLY and FYNNEI. V was trimmed by 10 bases and J by 0 bases, leaving 16 bases between them. CDR3 protein: CATKEGVASYNEQFF. CDR3 nucleotide sequence: TGTGCCACCAAAGAGGGGGTTGCCTCCTACAATGAGCAGTTCTTC.

The chain uses TRBV6-1 and TRBJ1-2; 10 positions agree with TRBD1. Trimming at V came to 1 base and at J to 4 bases, leaving 3 bases not matched to a gene. Per the germline V gene, CDR1 is MNHNS and CDR2 is SASEGT. The CDR3 is 15 amino acids. The CDR3 loop reads CASSEGGQGSYGYTF. As DNA, the CDR3 is TGTGCCAGCAGTGAAGGGGGACAGGGGTCCTATGGCTACACCTTC.

The J gene is TRBJ1-1, the V gene TRBV7-9; 9 bases fit TRBD1. Losses at the gene ends were 7 bases for V and 3 bases for J; bases not matched to a gene: 6. Germline V gene lookup returns CDR1 SEHNR and CDR2 FQNEAQ (reference sequence). The CDR3 totals 14 residues. The CDR3 protein is CASKTGGSDTEAFF. The CDR3 DNA reads TGTGCCAGCAAAACAGGGGGCAGTGACACTGAAGCTTTCTTT.

The V gene is TRBV7-2, the J gene TRBJ2-2, with TRBD1 as a possible D gene (5 bases). Germline V gene data show CDR1 as SGHTA and CDR2 as FQGNSA. V dropped 8 bases and J dropped 4 bases, with 17 bases sitting between them. The CDR3 runs to 15 residues. The CDR3 loop reads CASATGWTSTGELFF. Here the CDR3 DNA reads TGTGCCAGCGCCACAGGATGGACATCCACCGGGGAGCTGTTTTTT. Variable domain in full (rest from reference TRBV7-2 and TRBJ2-2): GAGVSQSPSNKVTEKGKDVELRCDPISGHTALYWYRQSLGQGLEFLIYFQGNSAPDKSGLPSDRFSAERTGGSVSTLTIQRTQQEDSAVYLCASATGWTSTGELFFGEGSRLTVL.

The chain recombines TRBV7-2 with TRBJ2-2; D gene uncertain. This CDR3 is 16 amino acids long. With 1 base removed from V and 1 base from J, the gap between germline ends came to 10 bases. Per germline, CDR1 SGHTA and CDR2 FQGNSA. CDR3 protein: CASSLVAARNTGELFF. In DNA, the CDR3 is TGTGCCAGCAGCTTAGTCGCTGCCAGGAACACCGGGGAGCTGTTTTTT.

V is TRBV5-1 and J is TRBJ1-2; 7 positions agree with TRBD1. With V trimmed by 6 bases and J by 0 bases, 5 bases remained unmatched. Germline CDR1 SGHRS, CDR2 YFSETQ. The length of the CDR3 is 14 residues. CDR3 residues: CASKGASANYGYTF. DNA of the CDR3: TGCGCCAGCAAGGGGGCTTCGGCTAACTATGGCTACACCTTC.

The chain is built from TRBV27 and TRBJ1-2; 7 bases align to TRBD1. The junction had 9 bases not matched to a gene; V was cut back by 3 bases and J by 2 bases. The V gene's germline CDR1 is MNHEY and CDR2 SMNVEV (reference sequence). CDR3 length: 16 residues. In DNA form, the CDR3 reads TGTGCCAGCAGTTTGACGACAGGGATCAGAAACTATGGCTACACCTTC. Protein product: CASSLTTGIRNYGYTF.

CDR3 amino acids: CASSATYTSTDTQYF. The CDR3 coding sequence is TGTGCCAGCAGCGCGACTTATACTAGCACAGATACGCAGTATTTT. The rearrangement links TRBV7-9 to TRBJ2-3, with unresolved D. Trimming removed 5 bases from V and 0 bases from J, with 12 bases in between. This CDR3 is built from 15 residues. Germline-derived CDR1 and CDR2 are SEHNR and FQNEAQ (reference sequence). Full variable domain (outside the CDR3, taken from reference TRBV7-9 and TRBJ2-3): DTGVSQNPRHKITKRGQNVTFRCDPISEHNRLYWYRQTLGQGPEFLTYFQNEAQLEKSRLLSDRFSAERPKGSFSTLEIQRTEQGDSAMYLCASSATYTSTDTQYFGPGTRLTVL.

This chain uses TRBV7-2 with TRBJ2-7; 9 positions match TRBD2. The V gene end was trimmed by 4 bases and the J gene end by 2 bases; junction bases not matched to a gene: 15. CDR1 is SGHTA and CDR2 is FQGNSA in the germline V gene. CDR3 length: 18 amino acids. The CDR3 is CASSSYPLSLAGTYEQYF. In nucleotides, the CDR3 is TGTGCCAGCAGCTCCTACCCCCTGAGTCTAGCGGGAACCTACGAGCAGTACTTC.

The chain has TRBV15 and TRBJ2-3; possible D gene TRBD2, 5 bases. V shed 5 bases and J shed 5 bases, with 11 bases lying between them. The CDR3 extends over 13 amino acids. Germline-derived CDR1 and CDR2 are LNHNV and YYDKDF (reference sequence). This chain's CDR3 is CATSVETKDTQYF. The CDR3 DNA is TGTGCCACCAGCGTAGAGACTAAAGATACGCAGTATTTT.

The V and J genes are TRBV5-8 and TRBJ2-2; TRBD2 aligns across 9 bases. The CDR3 spans 16 residues. Germline trimming cut 0 bases from V and 3 bases from J; bases unmatched to any gene: 3. Germline V gene lookup returns CDR1 SGHTS and CDR2 YDEGEE. This chain's CDR3 is CASSLEGLAYTGELFF. CDR3 in DNA: TGTGCCAGCAGCTTGGAGGGACTAGCCTACACCGGGGAGCTGTTTTTT.

The J gene is TRBJ1-4, the V gene TRBV28; D remains ambiguous. Trimming took 6 bases from V and 8 from J, leaving 19 bases between them. CDR1 MDHEN and CDR2 SYDVKM come from the germline V gene. The CDR3 is 15 amino acids. This CDR3 reads CASSPWYQSGEKLFF. CDR3 coding DNA: TGTGCCAGCAGCCCCTGGTACCAATCCGGGGAAAAACTGTTTTTT.

The chain uses TRBV23-1 and TRBJ1-2, with D possibly being TRBD1 (5 bases). TRBV23-1 is known as an ORF, though its function is uncertain. The V end lost 0 bases, the J end lost 5 bases, and 13 bases lay between the germline ends. This CDR3 has 15 amino acids. Here the CDR3 reads CASSQSFPRVYGYTF. The CDR3 coding sequence is TGCGCCAGCAGTCAATCGTTCCCCAGGGTTTATGGCTACACCTTC.